These T cell receptor beta chains were read from a single sample in a study of T cell repertoires in cytomegalovirus infection. These TCRs' antigens remain unknown. From the reads, TCRdb called clonotypes with MiXCR, one entry per CDR3 protein. The sample lists roughly 570,000 distinct CDR3 sequences; 35% to 50% were seen once. The source material was cultured PBMCs, sampled from culture after CMV antigen stimulation. The receptors originated from a human donor in good health (CMV status not recorded). Some clones in this sample may be carry-over from other donors' samples. Both conserved end residues are part of each CDR3. The D gene is left open where the match is weak. Only part of the rows carry a size: once, few, many, or a class if the clone is expanded.

size	V	D	J	DNA	CDR3
few	TRBV20-1	TRBD2	TRBJ2-7	TGCAGTGCTATAGCGGGAGGGCCCCTTGACGAGCAGTACTTC	CSAIAGGPLDEQYF
few	TRBV4-1	.	TRBJ2-1	TGCGCCAGCAGCCAAGATCGAGCCTTAACCGGCGAGCAGTTCTTC	CASSQDRALTGEQFF
.	TRBV4-1	TRBD2	TRBJ2-1	TGCGCCAGCACCCCCTTACTAGCGGGAGATTTGAATGAGCAGTTCTTC	CASTPLLAGDLNEQFF
few	TRBV6-2/TRBV6-3	.	TRBJ2-2	TGTGCCAGCAGGAAAACTAGTTCCACCGGGGAGCTGTTTTTT	CASRKTSSTGELFF
.	TRBV4-1	TRBD2	TRBJ2-5	TGCGCGGGCGGCGGGGGTCCGATGGAGACCCAGTACTTC	CAGGGGPMETQYF
few	TRBV7-6	.	TRBJ2-7	TGTGCCAGCAGCTTATTGGGCAGGACCGCCTACGAGCAGTACTTC	CASSLLGRTAYEQYF
.	TRBV10-3	TRBD1	TRBJ2-5	TGTGCCATCAGTGAGTCGAATGTTGGGACAGGGGGACGGGAGACCCAGTACTTC	CAISESNVGTGGRETQYF
.	TRBV28	TRBD2	TRBJ2-5	TGTGCCAGCAGTTCCCCCTTCCTAGCGGCCTCCCAAGAGACCCAGTACTTC	CASSSPFLAASQETQYF
.	TRBV7-9	.	TRBJ2-7	TGTGCCAGCAGCTTAACTGAAAACCCCTACGAGCAGTACTTC	CASSLTENPYEQYF
once	TRBV4-2	.	TRBJ2-3	TGTGCCAGCAGCCAAGATGCCGGCAGGAGTGTTTTACGGGGAGATACGCAGTATTTT	CASSQDAGRSVLRGDTQYF
.	TRBV5-5	.	TRBJ2-1	TGTGCCAGCAGCTTGACAGGTCCAGATGAGCAGTTCTTC	CASSLTGPDEQFF
.	TRBV20-1	.	TRBJ1-1	TGCAGTGCTAGAGGGGGTCGTGGGACTGAAGCTTTCTTT	CSARGGRGTEAFF
few	TRBV18	TRBD1	TRBJ2-1	TGTGCCAGCTCGCCTTGGACAGGGGCGCAGGATGAGCAGTTCTTC	CASSPWTGAQDEQFF
.	TRBV28	.	TRBJ1-5	TGTGCCAGCACCCCTTACAGGGCGGGAGATAGCAATCAGCCCCAGCATTTT	CASTPYRAGDSNQPQHF
.	TRBV7-2	TRBD2	TRBJ2-3	TGTGCCAGCAGCGCAGGACTAGTTGGCACAGATACGCAGTATTTT	CASSAGLVGTDTQYF
few	TRBV6-2/TRBV6-3	TRBD1	TRBJ2-2	TGTGCCAGCAGCGAACAGGGGGAGGTCGGGGAGCTGTTTTTT	CASSEQGEVGELFF
.	TRBV6-2/TRBV6-3	TRBD1	TRBJ2-1	TGTGCCAGCAGGACTGACAGGGTGGTTTACTACAATGAGCAGTTCTTC	CASRTDRVVYYNEQFF
few	TRBV11-2	.	TRBJ2-1	TGTGCCAGCAGCGTTGGGACTCCTAATGAGCAGTTCTTC	CASSVGTPNEQFF
.	TRBV19	.	TRBJ1-5	TGTGCCAGTAGTATGGCAGGGGTCCAGCCCCAGCATTTT	CASSMAGVQPQHF
few	TRBV4-1	.	TRBJ2-1	TGCGCCAGCAGCCAAGGACCAAGGTACTACAATGAGCAGTTCTTC	CASSQGPRYYNEQFF
.	TRBV7-9	.	TRBJ1-1	TGTGCCAGCAGCTCCCCGGCGGGTCCGAACACTGAAGCTTTCTTT	CASSSPAGPNTEAFF
few	TRBV12-3/TRBV12-4	.	TRBJ1-5	TGTGCCAGCAGTTTGCGGGCAGGGAGGATTTTTGGGCAGCCCCAGCATTTT	CASSLRAGRIFGQPQHF
.	TRBV20-1	.	TRBJ1-2	TGCAGTGCTAGAGATGGGAGAGCTTTAGGCTATGGCTACACCTTC	CSARDGRALGYGYTF
.	TRBV19	.	TRBJ1-4	TGTGCCAGTAGTACAGGGGCGGATGAAAAACTGTTTTTT	CASSTGADEKLFF
.	TRBV2	TRBD1	TRBJ2-7	TGTGCCAGCAGTGATTGGACAGGGAACTACGAGCAGTACTTC	CASSDWTGNYEQYF
few	TRBV11-3	.	TRBJ2-5	TGTGCCAGCAGCTTCGATACCCAAGAGACCCAGTACTTC	CASSFDTQETQYF
.	TRBV12-3/TRBV12-4	TRBD2	TRBJ2-7	TGTGCCAGCAGTAGGGGACTAGCGGTGAGCTCCTACGAGCAGTACTTC	CASSRGLAVSSYEQYF
.	TRBV10-3	.	TRBJ1-5	TGTGCCATCAGTCAGGCCCTTGGGGATCAGCCCCAGCATTTT	CAISQALGDQPQHF
.	TRBV6-2/TRBV6-3	.	TRBJ2-3	TGTGCCAGCAGTTACTTACCCGCCGGGAGACCAGATACGCAGTATTTT	CASSYLPAGRPDTQYF
few	TRBV10-1	.	TRBJ2-1	TGCGCCAGCAGTCCTATGAGGACACTCGTCCACAATGAGCAGTTCTTC	CASSPMRTLVHNEQFF
many	TRBV7-8	TRBD1	TRBJ1-6	TGTGCCAGCAGCCAAGGGACAGTCCAATCACCCCTCCACTTT	CASSQGTVQSPLHF
.	TRBV7-6	TRBD2	TRBJ2-1	TGTGCCAGCAGCTTAGCGTGGGGAGCGGGAGGTCTCTCCTACAATGAGCAGTTCTTC	CASSLAWGAGGLSYNEQFF
.	TRBV7-9	.	TRBJ2-3	TGTGCCAGCAGCTTCGAAAGCGGTAGCACAGATACGCAGTATTTT	CASSFESGSTDTQYF
.	TRBV6-2/TRBV6-3	TRBD1	TRBJ1-6	TGTGCCAGCAGTTACACGGGGGACAGGTGGTCACCCCTCCACTTT	CASSYTGDRWSPLHF
.	TRBV24-1	.	TRBJ2-2	TGTGCCACCAGTGAATACAACACCGGGGAGCTGTTTTTT	CATSEYNTGELFF
.	TRBV20-1	TRBD2	TRBJ2-7	TGCAGTGCTAGAGGGGGTGTGGCGGGGGGGCCTCCAGCGCAGTACTTC	CSARGGVAGGPPAQYF
.	TRBV19	TRBD2	TRBJ2-1	TGTGCCAGTAGAGAGCCGGGACTAGCGGGGCTTGAGCAGTTCTTC	CASREPGLAGLEQFF
few	TRBV12-3/TRBV12-4	TRBD1	TRBJ2-2	TGTGCCAGCCGGACAGGGGTCGGCGGGGAGCTGTTTTTT	CASRTGVGGELFF